Below are 19 T cell receptor beta chains sequenced from a single sample in a study of early T cells in non-severe SARS-CoV-2 infection. One entry per CDR3 protein results from TCRdb running MiXCR on the 5' RACE reads. The table records fewer than 80,000 distinct CDR3 sequences, approximately 11% of them present only once. Source: whole blood, taken at baseline. The receptors here all came from an adult who was a healthcare worker with PCR-confirmed SARS-CoV-2 infection or an uninfected control (not recorded which).

In this sample, this clonotype turned up many times. The chain has TRBV11-2 and TRBJ2-7; D is perhaps TRBD1 (6 bases). Per the germline V gene, CDR1 is SGHAT and CDR2 is FQNNGV. There are 14 residues in the CDR3. V gave up 6 bases and J gave up 0 bases, with 12 bases separating them. This CDR3 reads CASSPGDNSYEQYF. The CDR3 DNA sequence: TGTGCCAGCAGTCCCGGGGACAACTCCTACGAGCAGTACTTC.

V is TRBV6-1 and J is TRBJ1-2, with D possibly matching TRBD1 (6 bases). Germline CDR1 is MNHNS and CDR2 is SASEGT. Trimming left V 11 bases short and J 2 bases short, with 15 bases between. This CDR3 region has 13 residues. The CDR3 bases are TGTGCCCACACCGAGGACAGAAACTATGGCTACACCTTC. Translation: CAHTEDRNYGYTF.

This chain joins TRBV30 and TRBJ2-6; no clear D gene. V lost 3 bases, J lost 0 bases, and 3 bases lay in between. This CDR3 comprises 13 residues. The germline gives CDR1 GTSNPN, CDR2 SVGIG (reference sequence). The CDR3 is CAWRVSGANVLTF. Written as DNA, the CDR3 is TGTGCCTGGAGGGTCTCTGGGGCCAACGTCCTGACTTTC.

The chain recombines TRBV29-1 with TRBJ2-7; D uncertain. The V gene lost 4 bases and the J gene lost 6 bases, with 13 bases spanning the gap. Germline V gene data show CDR1 as SQVTM and CDR2 as ANQGSEA. The CDR3 is 12 amino acids. This chain's CDR3 is CSVVDARSEQYF. The CDR3 coding sequence is TGCAGCGTTGTGGACGCCAGGTCCGAGCAGTACTTC.

V gene TRBV11-1 combines with J gene TRBJ2-7; no clear D gene. The V gene's germline CDR1 is SGHAT and CDR2 FQDESV (reference sequence). The CDR3 sequence is 15 residues long. Deletions cut 2 bases from V and 4 bases from J, with 15 bases between. CDR3 bases: TGTGCCAGCAGCTTACACCAACAGAGTATTTACGAGCAGTACTTC. Translated: CASSLHQQSIYEQYF.

This clonotype has a handful of counts. The V call is TRBV15, the J call TRBJ2-2, with 8 bases aligning to TRBD1. The CDR3 totals 13 residues. CDR1 is LNHNV and CDR2 is YYDKDF in the germline V gene (reference sequence). The junction had 2 bases not matched to a gene; V was cut back by 5 bases and J by 6 bases. Here the CDR3 reads CATSGQGPGELFF. The CDR3 bases are TGTGCCACCAGCGGACAGGGTCCCGGGGAGCTGTTTTTT.

This chain uses TRBV6-1 with TRBJ2-2; D may be TRBD1 or TRBD2 (5 bases each). The CDR3 sequence is 16 residues long. V gave up 2 bases and J gave up 5 bases, with 15 bases separating them. CDR1 MNHNS and CDR2 SASEGT come from the germline V gene. CDR3 in amino acids: CASSERRGVETGELFF. The CDR3 nucleotides read TGTGCCAGCAGTGAAAGGAGAGGGGTAGAGACCGGGGAGCTGTTTTTT.

This clonotype showed up just a few times. This chain links TRBV23-1 with TRBJ2-2; 7 positions match TRBD1. TRBV23-1 is treated as an ORF (open reading frame) with a function not yet certain. V shed 6 bases and J 1 base; nucleotides not matched to a gene: 5. The CDR3 runs to 15 residues. CDR3 nucleotides: TGCGCCAGCAGGAAGACAGGGCAGAACACCGGGGAGCTGTTTTTT. This translates into CASRKTGQNTGELFF.

This clonotype was observed at least ten times. The CDR3: CASRSANEKLFF. As DNA, the CDR3 is TGTGCCTCTCGTTCGGCTAATGAAAAACTGTTTTTT. V gene TRBV19 combines with J gene TRBJ1-4, with D unclear. Germline CDR1 is LNHDA and CDR2 is SQIVND (reference sequence). Trimming took 11 bases from V and 3 from J, leaving 10 bases between them. This CDR3 spans 12 amino acids.

This clonotype has ten or more counts. The chain has TRBV12-3 or TRBV12-4 and TRBJ1-3, with D unclear. This CDR3 is built from 13 residues. V dropped 5 bases and J dropped 4 bases, with 9 bases sitting between them. The CDR3, as DNA: TGTGCCAGCAGTCTCGACATCGGAAACACCATATATTTT. This sequence encodes CASSLDIGNTIYF.

This clonotype was recorded many times. The chain has TRBV6-2 or TRBV6-3 and TRBJ1-1; no clear D. This CDR3 contains 11 residues. Germline assignment: CDR1 MNHEY and CDR2 SVGEGT. Trimming stripped 6 bases from V and 8 bases from J, with 10 bases between. This CDR3 is CASSPGVEAFF. The DNA of the CDR3 is TGTGCCAGCAGCCCAGGAGTAGAAGCTTTCTTT.

In its sample, this clonotype was seen a few times. V and J are TRBV6-2 or TRBV6-3 and TRBJ1-1; D is possibly TRBD1 (6 bases). V lost 2 bases and J lost 6, with 16 bases in between. Germline V gene sequence: CDR1 MNHEY, CDR2 SVGEGT. CDR3 size: 15 residues. In DNA, the CDR3 is TGTGCCAGCAGTTACAGGGGGGGTAACCTTGCTGAAGCTTTCTTT. Translation gives CASSYRGGNLAEAFF.

This chain connects TRBV11-3 to TRBJ2-1; D is ambiguous. The CDR3 runs 12 residues. Per germline, CDR1 SGHNT and CDR2 YENEEA. Between the trimmed V and J ends, which lost 1 base and 9 bases, there was a span of 7 bases. In nucleotides, the CDR3 is TGTGCCAGCAGCTTAGGGTTCTCTGAGCAGTTCTTC. It encodes CASSLGFSEQFF.

The rearrangement uses TRBV5-4 and TRBJ1-6; TRBD1 aligns across 9 bases. The V gene's germline CDR1 is SGHNT and CDR2 YYREEE (reference sequence). V lost 4 bases, J lost 11 bases, and 4 bases stayed unmatched. The CDR3 covers 13 residues. CDR3 DNA sequence: TGTGCCAGCAGCCCAGGACAGGGGACACCCCTCCACTTT. This codes for CASSPGQGTPLHF.

This clonotype was picked up a small number of times. The rearrangement uses TRBV28 and TRBJ1-5, with D unresolved. CDR3 length: 15 residues. The germline V gene encodes CDR1 MDHEN and CDR2 SYDVKM. Trimming took 5 bases from V and 0 from J, leaving 11 bases between them. The CDR3 DNA reads as TGTGCCAGCAGTCCCCACCCGACTAGCAATCAGCCCCAGCATTTT. Its protein is CASSPHPTSNQPQHF.

This clonotype was seen ten or more times. This chain joins TRBV5-1 and TRBJ2-3, with D possibly being TRBD2 (6 bases). The CDR3 consists of 14 residues. Trimming stripped 6 bases from V and 3 bases from J, with 14 bases between. Germline V gene sequence: CDR1 SGHRS, CDR2 YFSETQ. The CDR3 DNA sequence: TGCGCCAGCAATAATCCGGCGGGGACAGATACGCAGTATTTT. It yields the protein CASNNPAGTDTQYF.

The rearrangement links TRBV29-1 to TRBJ2-5; 11 bases map to TRBD2. The CDR3 has 14 residues. From germline, CDR1 is SQVTM and CDR2 ANQGSEA. After removal of 6 bases from V and 4 bases from J, the junction contained 7 bases not matched to a gene. The CDR3, as DNA: TGCAGCGTCCCACTAGCGGGGGCGCGAGAGACCCAGTACTTC. Translated, it gives CSVPLAGARETQYF.

V gene TRBV20-1 combines with J gene TRBJ2-7; possible D gene TRBD2, 5 bases. Germline V gene data show CDR1 as DFQATT and CDR2 as SNEGSKA (reference sequence). The CDR3 has 19 residues. Between the trimmed V and J ends, which lost 3 bases and 0 bases, there was a span of 27 bases. CDR3 nucleotide sequence: TGCAGTGCTAGTAGCCATGGTCTAGCAGACCTTCTGAGCTCCTACGAGCAGTACTTC. As protein: CSASSHGLADLLSSYEQYF.

This clonotype has more than one count but fewer than ten. The genes are TRBV6-5 and TRBJ1-5, with D possibly being TRBD1 (6 bases). This CDR3 region has 14 residues. Trimming took 6 bases from V and 7 from J, leaving 16 bases between them. The germline V gene encodes CDR1 MNHEY and CDR2 SVGAGI. The CDR3 nucleotides read TGTGCCAGCAGGGACCCGGGGGGGCAGCAGCCCCAGCATTTT. Its protein product is CASRDPGGQQPQHF.